These 5 T cell receptor beta chains were sequenced from one sample in a study of T cells in Graves' hyperthyroidism and ophthalmopathy. Amplification targeted TCR beta CDR3 regions from RNA transcripts. The HTBI primer set served for first-round RT-PCR of the TCR CDR3. Using its own MiXCR run on the multiplex PCR reads, TCRdb lists one record per CDR3 protein. Found here are approximately 600,000 distinct CDR3 sequences, 15% to 20% of them singletons; the top ten hold approximately 3.9%. Sequencing was performed on blood. The receptors derive from a woman in her twenties or thirties with Graves' hyperthyroidism.

In its sample, this clonotype was seen a few times. The chain links TRBV19 to TRBJ2-1, with 10 bases matching TRBD2. The germline V gene has CDR1 LNHDA and CDR2 SQIVND (reference sequence). CDR3 length: 14 residues. Trimming took 6 bases from V and 3 from J; bases not matched to a gene: 2. The CDR3 DNA reads as TGTGCCAGTAGCACTAGCGGGATCTACAATGAGCAGTTCTTC. It yields the protein CASSTSGIYNEQFF.

This clonotype appeared many times. The J gene is TRBJ1-1, the V gene TRBV2, with 7 bases aligning to TRBD1. CDR1 and CDR2 from the germline V gene are SNHLY and FYNNEI. V lost 7 bases and J lost 2; bases outside the gene matches: 7. CDR3 length: 14 residues. CDR3 sequence: CASMRTGRNTEAFF. CDR3 in DNA: TGTGCCAGCATGAGGACAGGTCGAAACACTGAAGCTTTCTTT.

This clonotype was observed a handful of times. V gene TRBV2 combines with J gene TRBJ1-3; no clear D. With 0 bases removed from V and 0 bases from J, the gap between germline ends came to 6 bases. This CDR3 has 15 residues. CDR1 and CDR2 from the germline V gene are SNHLY and FYNNEI. Here the CDR3 reads CASSEAAASGNTIYF. In DNA, the CDR3 is TGTGCCAGCAGTGAAGCAGCAGCCTCTGGAAACACCATATATTTT. The entire variable domain, with the rest obtained from reference TRBV2 and TRBJ1-3, is as follows: EPEVTQTPSHQVTQMGQEVILRCVPISNHLYFYWYRQILGQKVEFLVSFYNNEISEKSEIFDDQFSVERPDGSNFTLKIRSTKLEDSAMYFCASSEAAASGNTIYFGEGSWLTVV.

This clonotype was seen ten or more times. The chain combines TRBV6-2 or TRBV6-3 with TRBJ1-2; D is unclear. Germline V gene data show CDR1 as MNHEY and CDR2 as SVGEGT. The length of the CDR3 is 17 residues. Trimming shortened V by 6 bases and J by 4 bases, and 24 bases separated the two germline ends. DNA of the CDR3: TGTGCCAGCAGCCCGACCCGCACTCTGGAGGTGATCTATGGCTACACCTTC. Translating gives CASSPTRTLEVIYGYTF.

This clonotype was observed a few times. CDR3 sequence: CSARARGRDGYTF. CDR3 in DNA: TGCAGTGCTAGAGCTCGCGGTCGGGATGGCTACACCTTC. The rearrangement joins TRBV20-1 to TRBJ1-2; no clear D gene. The CDR3 totals 13 residues. Germline assignment: CDR1 DFQATT and CDR2 SNEGSKA (reference sequence). V lost 1 base to trimming and J lost 6 bases, with 12 bases between them.